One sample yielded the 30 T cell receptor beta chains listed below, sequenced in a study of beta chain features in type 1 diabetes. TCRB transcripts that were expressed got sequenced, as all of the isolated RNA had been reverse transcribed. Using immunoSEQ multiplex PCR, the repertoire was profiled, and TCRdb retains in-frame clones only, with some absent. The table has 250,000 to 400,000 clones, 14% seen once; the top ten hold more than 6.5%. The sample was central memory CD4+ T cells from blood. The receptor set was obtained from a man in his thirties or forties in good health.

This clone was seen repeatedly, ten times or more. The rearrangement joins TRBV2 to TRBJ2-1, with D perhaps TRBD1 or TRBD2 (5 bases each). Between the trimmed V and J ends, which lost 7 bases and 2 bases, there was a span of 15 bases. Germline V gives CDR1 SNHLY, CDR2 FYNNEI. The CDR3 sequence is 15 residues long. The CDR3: CASMERGVTYNEQFF. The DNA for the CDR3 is TGTGCCAGCATGGAGAGGGGAGTTACCTACAATGAGCAGTTCTTC.

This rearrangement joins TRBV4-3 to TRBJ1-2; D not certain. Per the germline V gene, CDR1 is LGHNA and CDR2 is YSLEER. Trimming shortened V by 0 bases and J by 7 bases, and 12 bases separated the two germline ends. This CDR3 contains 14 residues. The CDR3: CASSQDLSEGGYTF. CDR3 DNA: TGCGCCAGCAGCCAAGATCTTTCAGAAGGTGGCTACACCTTC.

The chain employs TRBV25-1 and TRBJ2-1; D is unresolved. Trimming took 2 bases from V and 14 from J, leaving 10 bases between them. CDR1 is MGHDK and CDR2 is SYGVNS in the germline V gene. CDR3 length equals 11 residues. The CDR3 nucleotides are TGTGCCAGCAGTGAAGTTGGAGAGAAGTTCTTC. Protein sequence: CASSEVGEKFF.

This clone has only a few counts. As DNA, the CDR3 is TGTGCCAGCAGCCCTTCTGGTGGACAAAAACTGTTTTTT. Translation: CASSPSGGQKLFF. The chain is built from TRBV11-2 and TRBJ1-4; D not certain. V lost 5 bases and J lost 9, with 13 bases in between. The CDR3 contains 13 residues. Germline V gene lookup returns CDR1 SGHAT and CDR2 FQNNGV.

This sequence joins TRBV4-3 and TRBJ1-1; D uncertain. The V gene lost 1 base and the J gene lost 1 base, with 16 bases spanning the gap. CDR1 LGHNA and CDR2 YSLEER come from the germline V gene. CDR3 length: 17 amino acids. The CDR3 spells CASSQGRLGQRNTEAFF. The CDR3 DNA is TGCGCCAGCAGCCAAGGACGCCTCGGGCAGAGGAACACTGAAGCTTTCTTT.

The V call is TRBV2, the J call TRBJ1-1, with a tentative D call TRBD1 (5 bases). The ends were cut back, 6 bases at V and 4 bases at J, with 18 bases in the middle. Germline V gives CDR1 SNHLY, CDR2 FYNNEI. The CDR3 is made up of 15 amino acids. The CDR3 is CASSQGLVAVTEAFF. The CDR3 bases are TGTGCCAGCAGCCAGGGACTGGTCGCTGTCACTGAAGCTTTCTTT.

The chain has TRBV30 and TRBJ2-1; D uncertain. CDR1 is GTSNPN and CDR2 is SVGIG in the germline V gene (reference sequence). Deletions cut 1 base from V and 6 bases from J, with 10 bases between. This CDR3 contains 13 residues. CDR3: CAWSESAVNEQFF. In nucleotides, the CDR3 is TGTGCCTGGAGTGAGTCAGCAGTCAATGAGCAGTTCTTC.

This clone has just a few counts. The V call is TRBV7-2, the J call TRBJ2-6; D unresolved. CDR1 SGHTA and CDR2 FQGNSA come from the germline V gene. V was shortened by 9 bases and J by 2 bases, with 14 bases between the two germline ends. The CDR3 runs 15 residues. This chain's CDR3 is CASRRAGPGANVLTF. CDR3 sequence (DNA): TGTGCCAGTAGACGCGCCGGGCCTGGGGCCAACGTCCTGACTTTC.

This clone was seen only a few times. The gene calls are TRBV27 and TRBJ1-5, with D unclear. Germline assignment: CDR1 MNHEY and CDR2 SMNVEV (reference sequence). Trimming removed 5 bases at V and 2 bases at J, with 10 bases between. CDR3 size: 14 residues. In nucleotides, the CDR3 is TGTGCCAGCAGTAGTCAGTTAGGCAATCAGCCCCAGCATTTT. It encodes CASSSQLGNQPQHF.

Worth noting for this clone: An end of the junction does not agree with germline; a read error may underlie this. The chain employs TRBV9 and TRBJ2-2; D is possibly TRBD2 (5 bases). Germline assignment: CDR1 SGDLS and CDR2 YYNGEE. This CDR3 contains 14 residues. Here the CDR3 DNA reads TGTGCCAGCAGCACATATCTTAAGGACGGGGAGCTGGTTTTT. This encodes CASSTYLKDGELVF.

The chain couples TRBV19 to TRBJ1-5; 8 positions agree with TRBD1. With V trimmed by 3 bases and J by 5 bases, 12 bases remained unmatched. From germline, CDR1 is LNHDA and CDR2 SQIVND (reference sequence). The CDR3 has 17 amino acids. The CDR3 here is CASSIRTGTGGYQPQHF. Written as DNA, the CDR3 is TGTGCCAGTAGTATTAGGACAGGGACGGGGGGTTATCAGCCCCAGCATTTT.

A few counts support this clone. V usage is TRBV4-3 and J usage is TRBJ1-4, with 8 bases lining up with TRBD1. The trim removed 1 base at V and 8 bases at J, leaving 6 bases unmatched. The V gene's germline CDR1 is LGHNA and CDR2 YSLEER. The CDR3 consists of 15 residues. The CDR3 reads CASSQVAGGIEKLFF. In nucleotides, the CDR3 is TGCGCCAGCAGCCAAGTGGCAGGGGGCATCGAAAAACTGTTTTTT.

The CDR3 sequence is CASSVIVGRGGMGTEAFF. The CDR3 DNA reads TGTGCCAGCAGTGTAATCGTGGGCAGGGGAGGAATGGGCACTGAAGCTTTCTTT. V gene TRBV6-1 combines with J gene TRBJ1-1; tentatively, D is TRBD1 (6 bases). The length of the CDR3 is 18 residues. V lost 4 bases, J lost 4 bases, and 25 bases lay in between. Germline values: CDR1 MNHNS, CDR2 SASEGT.

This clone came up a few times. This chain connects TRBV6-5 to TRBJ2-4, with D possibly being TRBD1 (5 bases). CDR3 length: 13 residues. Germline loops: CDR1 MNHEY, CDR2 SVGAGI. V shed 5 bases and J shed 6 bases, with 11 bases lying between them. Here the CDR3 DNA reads TGTGCCAGCAGTGACAGCCCTGTAAACATTCAGTACTTC. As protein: CASSDSPVNIQYF.

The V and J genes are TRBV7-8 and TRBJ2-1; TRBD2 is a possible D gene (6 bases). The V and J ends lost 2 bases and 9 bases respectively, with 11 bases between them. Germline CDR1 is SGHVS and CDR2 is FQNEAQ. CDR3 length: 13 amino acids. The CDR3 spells CASSLLGGGEQFF. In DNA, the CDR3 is TGTGCCAGCAGCTTATTGGGGGGAGGTGAGCAGTTCTTC.

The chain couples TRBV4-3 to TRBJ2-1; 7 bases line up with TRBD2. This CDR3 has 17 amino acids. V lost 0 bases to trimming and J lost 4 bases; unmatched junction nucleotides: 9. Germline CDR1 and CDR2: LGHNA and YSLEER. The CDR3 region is CASSQEASGAPYNEQFF. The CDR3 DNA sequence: TGCGCCAGCAGCCAAGAAGCGAGCGGGGCACCTTACAATGAGCAGTTCTTC.

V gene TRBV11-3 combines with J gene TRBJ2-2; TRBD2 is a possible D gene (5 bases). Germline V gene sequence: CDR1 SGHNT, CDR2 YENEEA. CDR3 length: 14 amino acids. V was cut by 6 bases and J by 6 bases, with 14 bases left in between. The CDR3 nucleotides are TGTGCCAGCAGACCTGACGGGGTCCCCGGGGAGCTGTTTTTT. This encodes CASRPDGVPGELFF.

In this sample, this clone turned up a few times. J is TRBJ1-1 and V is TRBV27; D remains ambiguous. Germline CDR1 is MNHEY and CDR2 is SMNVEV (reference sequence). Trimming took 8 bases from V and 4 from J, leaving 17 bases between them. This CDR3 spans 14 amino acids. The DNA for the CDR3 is TGTGCCAGCGGGAGGTCACCCATGGGCACTGAAGCTTTCTTT. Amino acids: CASGRSPMGTEAFF.

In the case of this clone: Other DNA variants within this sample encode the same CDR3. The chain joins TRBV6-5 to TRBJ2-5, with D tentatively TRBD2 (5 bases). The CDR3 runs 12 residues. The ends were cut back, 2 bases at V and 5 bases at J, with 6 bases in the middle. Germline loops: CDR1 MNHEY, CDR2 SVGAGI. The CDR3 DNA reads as TGTGCCAGCAGTTACCGCGGGGAGACCCAGTACTTC. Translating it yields CASSYRGETQYF.

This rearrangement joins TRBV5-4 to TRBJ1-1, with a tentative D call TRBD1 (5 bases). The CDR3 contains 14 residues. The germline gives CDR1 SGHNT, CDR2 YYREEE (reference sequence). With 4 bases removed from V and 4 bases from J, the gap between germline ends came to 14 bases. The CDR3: CASSRQGGSTEAFF. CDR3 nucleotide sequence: TGTGCCAGCAGCCGTCAGGGAGGGAGCACTGAAGCTTTCTTT.

Written as DNA, the CDR3 is TGTGCCAGCAGCGGGTCGGATGAGCAGTTCTTC. Its protein product is CASSGSDEQFF. This chain uses TRBV7-9 with TRBJ2-1; no clear D gene. V was shortened by 5 bases and J by 8 bases, with 7 bases between the two germline ends. The CDR3 loop spans 11 amino acids. CDR1 and CDR2 (germline): SEHNR, FQNEAQ (reference sequence). The whole variable domain, remainder taken from reference TRBV7-9 and TRBJ2-1, is DTGVSQNPRHKITKRGQNVTFRCDPISEHNRLYWYRQTLGQGPEFLTYFQNEAQLEKSRLLSDRFSAERPKGSFSTLEIQRTEQGDSAMYLCASSGSDEQFFGPGTRLTVL.

CDR3 nucleotides: TGCAGTGGGGCCGAGGGAGGCTACACCTTC. Residues: CSGAEGGYTF. The gene calls are TRBV20-1 and TRBJ1-2; D call uncertain. The V end was cut by 7 bases, the J end by 8 bases, with 11 bases between. This CDR3 has 10 amino acids. The germline gives CDR1 DFQATT, CDR2 SNEGSKA (reference sequence).

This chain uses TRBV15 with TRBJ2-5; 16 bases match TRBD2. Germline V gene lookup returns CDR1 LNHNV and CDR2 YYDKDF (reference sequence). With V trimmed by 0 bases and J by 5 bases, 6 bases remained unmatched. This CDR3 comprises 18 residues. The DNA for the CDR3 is TGTGCCACCAGCAGAGATCCGGGACTAGCGGGGGGGAAGGAGACCCAGTACTTC. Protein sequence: CATSRDPGLAGGKETQYF.

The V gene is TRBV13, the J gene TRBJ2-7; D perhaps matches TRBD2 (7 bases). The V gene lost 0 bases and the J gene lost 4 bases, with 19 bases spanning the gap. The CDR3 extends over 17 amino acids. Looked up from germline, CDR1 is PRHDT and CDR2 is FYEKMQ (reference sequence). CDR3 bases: TGTGCCAGCAGCTTAGGCCCCCGCGGGGGCCTATTATACGAGCAGTACTTC. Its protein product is CASSLGPRGGLLYEQYF.

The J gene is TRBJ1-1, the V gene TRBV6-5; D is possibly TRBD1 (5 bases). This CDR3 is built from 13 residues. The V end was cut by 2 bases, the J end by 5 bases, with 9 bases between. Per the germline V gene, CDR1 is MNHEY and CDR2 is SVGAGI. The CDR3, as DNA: TGTGCCAGCAGTTACCTCAGGGATACTGAAGCTTTCTTT. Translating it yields CASSYLRDTEAFF.

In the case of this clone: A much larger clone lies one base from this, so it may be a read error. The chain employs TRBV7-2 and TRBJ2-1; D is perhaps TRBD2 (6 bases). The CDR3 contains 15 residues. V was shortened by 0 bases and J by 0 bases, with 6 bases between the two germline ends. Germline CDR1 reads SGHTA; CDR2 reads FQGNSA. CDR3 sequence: CASSLARDSYNEQFF. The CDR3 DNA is TGTGCCAGCAGCTTAGCGCGGGACTCCTACAATGAGCAGTTCTTC.

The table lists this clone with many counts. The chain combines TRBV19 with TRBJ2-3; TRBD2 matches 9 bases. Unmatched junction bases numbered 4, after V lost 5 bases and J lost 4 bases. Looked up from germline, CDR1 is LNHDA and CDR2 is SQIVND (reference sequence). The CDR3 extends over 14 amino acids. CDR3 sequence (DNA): TGTGCCAGTAGTGAGGTAGCGGGAGCAGATACGCAGTATTTT. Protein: CASSEVAGADTQYF. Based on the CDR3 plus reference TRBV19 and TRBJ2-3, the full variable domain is DGGITQSPKYLFRKEGQNVTLSCEQNLNHDAMYWYRQDPGQGLRLIYYSQIVNDFQKGDIAEGYSVSREKKESFPLTVTSAQKNPTAFYLCASSEVAGADTQYFGPGTRLTVL.

The CDR3 DNA sequence: TGTGCCAGCAGGGTCCCCGGCAGCTATGGCTACACCTTC. It codes for CASRVPGSYGYTF. J is TRBJ1-2 and V is TRBV27; D gene uncertain. The CDR3 spans 13 residues. Germline V gives CDR1 MNHEY, CDR2 SMNVEV (reference sequence). V shed 6 bases and J shed 4 bases, with 12 bases lying between them.

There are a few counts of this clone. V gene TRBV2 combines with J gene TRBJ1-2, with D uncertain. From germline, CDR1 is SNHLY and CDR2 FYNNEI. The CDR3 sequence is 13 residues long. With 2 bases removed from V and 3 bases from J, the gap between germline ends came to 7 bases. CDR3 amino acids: CASSEKGDYGYTF. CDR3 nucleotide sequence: TGTGCCAGCAGTGAAAAGGGCGACTATGGCTACACCTTC.

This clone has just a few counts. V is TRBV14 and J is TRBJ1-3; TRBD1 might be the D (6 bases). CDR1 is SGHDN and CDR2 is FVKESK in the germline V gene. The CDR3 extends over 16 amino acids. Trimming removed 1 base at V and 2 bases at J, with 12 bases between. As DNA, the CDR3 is TGTGCCAGCAGCCAAGGGCTGGGGGCGACTGGAAACACCATATATTTT. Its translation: CASSQGLGATGNTIYF.